These 18 T cell receptor beta chains share one sample of origin, sequenced in a study of human T cells and chemical hapten exposure. One entry per CDR3 protein, called by TCRdb with MiXCR from the RACE reads. The sample includes tens of thousands of distinct CDR3 sequences, about 8% of them seen just once. The time point denotes: patch test 2, 6 weeks after DPC sensitization. Treatment here: therapeutic diphenylcyclopropenone sensitization with weekly scalp DPC. Sequencing was performed on whole blood, taken in connection with sensitization to the hapten diphenylcyclopropenone (DPC). The receptors derive from a woman in her 50s with alopecia areata. Some clones in this sample may be carry-over from other donors' samples.

This clonotype was found a few times. The rearrangement uses TRBV29-1 and TRBJ2-3, with 7 bases lining up with TRBD2. V shed 2 bases, J shed 3 bases, and the junction held 8 bases outside the gene matches. Looked up from germline, CDR1 is SQVTM and CDR2 is ANQGSEA. There are 15 residues in the CDR3. The CDR3 DNA is TGCAGCGTTGAAAGGGGCGGGAGAGGTACAGATACGCAGTATTTT. It specifies CSVERGGRGTDTQYF.

This clonotype was seen at least ten times. CDR3 sequence: CASSLGTRDNSPLHF. Written as DNA, the CDR3 is TGTGCCAGCAGCTTAGGCACTCGGGATAATTCACCCCTCCACTTT. The chain uses TRBV13 and TRBJ1-6, with D uncertain. The CDR3 has 15 amino acids. Germline V gene lookup returns CDR1 PRHDT and CDR2 FYEKMQ (reference sequence). Trimming shortened V by 0 bases and J by 5 bases, and 8 bases separated the two germline ends.

This clonotype was observed a handful of times. The chain uses TRBV21-1 and TRBJ1-1; the table's D gene call, TRBD1, was not cross checked with the DNA. TRBV21-1 has pseudogene status. This CDR3 contains 14 residues. Written as DNA, the CDR3 is TGTGCCAGCAGCAAAGTAGACAGCCCAACTGAAGCTTTCTTT. Translation: CASSKVDSPTEAFF.

This rearrangement joins TRBV7-2 to TRBJ2-3; 9 nucleotides line up with TRBD1. Trimming at V came to 5 bases and at J to 2 bases, leaving 8 bases not matched to a gene. The CDR3 consists of 16 residues. From germline, CDR1 is SGHTA and CDR2 FQGNSA. CDR3 protein: CASSPLGTGFTDTQYF. For the CDR3, the DNA is TGTGCCAGCAGCCCCCTAGGGACAGGGTTCACAGATACGCAGTATTTT.

This clonotype was seen only a few times. The chain uses TRBV6-5 and TRBJ2-2; 8 nucleotides line up with TRBD2. The CDR3 is 18 amino acids. CDR1 MNHEY and CDR2 SVGAGI come from the germline V gene. J lost 4 bases, V lost 1 base, and 11 bases had no gene match. CDR3 sequence: CASSYYAQAGVVTGELFF. As DNA, the CDR3 is TGTGCCAGCAGTTACTACGCCCAAGCGGGAGTTGTCACCGGGGAGCTGTTTTTT.

In this sample, this clonotype turned up many times. The gene calls are TRBV3-1 and TRBJ1-2; no firm D call. Trimming removed 3 bases from V and 8 bases from J, with 7 bases in between. Germline CDR1 is LGHDT and CDR2 is YNNKEL (reference sequence). This CDR3 spans 11 amino acids. The chain's CDR3 is CASSQTSGYTF. The CDR3 DNA sequence: TGTGCCAGCAGCCAGACGAGCGGCTACACCTTC.

In this sample, this clonotype turned up many times. CDR3 sequence reads: CSAGGLATSYEQYF. The CDR3 DNA follows: TGCAGTGCGGGTGGACTAGCGACCTCCTACGAGCAGTACTTC. V and J are TRBV20-1 and TRBJ2-7, with TRBD2 matching 9 bases. CDR1 and CDR2 from the germline V gene are DFQATT and SNEGSKA (reference sequence). V shed 6 bases and J 0 bases; nucleotides not matched to a gene: 6. CDR3 length: 14 residues.

The gene calls are TRBV5-1 and TRBJ2-1, with 8 bases matching TRBD1. V was pared by 2 bases and J by 8 bases, with 15 bases of the junction left unmatched. The CDR3 extends over 17 amino acids. Germline assignment: CDR1 SGHRS and CDR2 YFSETQ. The CDR3 spells CASSLGNPDRDTDEQFF. As DNA, the CDR3 is TGCGCCAGCAGCTTAGGAAACCCGGACAGGGATACCGATGAGCAGTTCTTC.

Turning to this clonotype: The conserved closing phenylalanine or tryptophan is absent in this CDR3, likely reflecting a read error. The chain couples TRBV12-5 to TRBJ2-4; D is possibly TRBD1 (6 bases). The CDR3 contains 16 residues. Germline V gives CDR1 LGHNT, CDR2 FRNRAP. Trimming left V 0 bases short and J 1 base short, with 10 bases between. The DNA of the CDR3 is TGTGCTAGTGGTTTGGTACCCCAGGGGGCCAAAAACATTCAGTACCTC. This encodes CASGLVPQGAKNIQYL.

The table lists this clonotype with many counts. The chain combines TRBV7-2 with TRBJ2-3; 12 positions agree with TRBD2. Germline CDR1 reads SGHTA; CDR2 reads FQGNSA. The CDR3 consists of 16 residues. Unmatched junction bases numbered 7, after V lost 4 bases and J lost 5 bases. CDR3 nucleotides: TGTGCCAGCAGCTACGGGACTAGCGGGCTAGGAGATACGCAGTATTTT. Encoded protein: CASSYGTSGLGDTQYF.

The J gene is TRBJ1-1, the V gene TRBV29-1; no clear D. V was cut by 6 bases and J by 6 bases, with 17 bases left in between. CDR3 length equals 13 residues. Germline V gene data show CDR1 as SQVTM and CDR2 as ANQGSEA. CDR3 loop: CSVAGRGGPEAFF. The CDR3 DNA is TGCAGCGTCGCAGGTCGGGGAGGTCCTGAAGCTTTCTTT. The entire variable domain, with the rest obtained from reference TRBV29-1 and TRBJ1-1, is as follows: SAVISQKPSRDICQRGTSLTIQCQVDSQVTMMFWYRQQPGQSLTLIATANQGSEATYESGFVIDKFPISRPNLTFSTLTVSNMSPEDSSIYLCSVAGRGGPEAFFGQGTRLTVV.

V gene TRBV9 combines with J gene TRBJ1-1; unclear D gene. The CDR3 is made up of 14 amino acids. Trimming stripped 0 bases from V and 0 bases from J, with 6 bases between. The germline gives CDR1 SGDLS, CDR2 YYNGEE. CDR3 sequence: CASSVGPMNTEAFF. The CDR3 bases are TGTGCCAGCAGCGTAGGGCCGATGAACACTGAAGCTTTCTTT.

This clonotype was counted only a few times. This chain connects TRBV27 to TRBJ2-7, with 7 bases that match TRBD2. J was trimmed by 2 bases and V by 3 bases; bases with no gene match: 1. The length of the CDR3 is 13 residues. Looked up from germline, CDR1 is MNHEY and CDR2 is SMNVEV (reference sequence). DNA of the CDR3: TGTGCCAGCAGTTTCCGGGGGGCCTACGAGCAGTACTTC. It specifies CASSFRGAYEQYF.

DNA of the CDR3: TGTGCCAGCAGTCGTACGGTATCCCCGACCTACGAGCAGTACTTC. This translates into CASSRTVSPTYEQYF. This chain joins TRBV3-1 and TRBJ2-7; D remains ambiguous. The V end was cut by 6 bases, the J end by 2 bases, with 17 bases between. The CDR3 extends over 15 amino acids. The germline CDR1 and CDR2 sequences are LGHDT and YNNKEL (reference sequence).

The sample holds a few counts of this clonotype. The V and J genes are TRBV28 and TRBJ2-3; 8 nucleotides agree with TRBD2. V shed 3 bases and J 2 bases; nucleotides not matched to a gene: 4. Germline assignment: CDR1 MDHEN and CDR2 SYDVKM. This CDR3 has 15 residues. The CDR3 loop reads CASSLRGDPTDTQYF. Written as DNA, the CDR3 is TGTGCCAGCAGTTTGCGGGGGGACCCCACAGATACGCAGTATTTT.

V is TRBV7-2 and J is TRBJ2-4, with 16 bases matching TRBD2. The ends lost 5 bases at V and 2 bases at J; junction bases unmatched: 3. Germline CDR1 reads SGHTA; CDR2 reads FQGNSA. This CDR3 region has 17 residues. The DNA for the CDR3 is TGTGCCAGCAGCCTGGGACTAGCGGGAGGGCCCAAAAACATTCAGTACTTC. As protein: CASSLGLAGGPKNIQYF.

J is TRBJ2-2 and V is TRBV7-8, with D unresolved. V lost 4 bases and J 2 bases, leaving 14 bases between the germline ends. Germline V gene sequence: CDR1 SGHVS, CDR2 FQNEAQ. The length of the CDR3 is 16 residues. CDR3 bases: TGTGCCAGCAGCTCGCCACGGGCGCTCAACACCGGGGAGCTGTTTTTT. Residues: CASSSPRALNTGELFF.

This clonotype was found many times. The chain has TRBV6-4 and TRBJ2-7, with 7 bases fitting TRBD1. V gave up 3 bases and J gave up 1 base; unmatched junction bases: 3. CDR3 length: 14 residues. Germline CDR1 MRHNA, CDR2 SNTAGT. CDR3 sequence (DNA): TGTGCCAGCAGTGAAGGACAGGAATCCTACGAGCAGTACTTC. Translating it yields CASSEGQESYEQYF.